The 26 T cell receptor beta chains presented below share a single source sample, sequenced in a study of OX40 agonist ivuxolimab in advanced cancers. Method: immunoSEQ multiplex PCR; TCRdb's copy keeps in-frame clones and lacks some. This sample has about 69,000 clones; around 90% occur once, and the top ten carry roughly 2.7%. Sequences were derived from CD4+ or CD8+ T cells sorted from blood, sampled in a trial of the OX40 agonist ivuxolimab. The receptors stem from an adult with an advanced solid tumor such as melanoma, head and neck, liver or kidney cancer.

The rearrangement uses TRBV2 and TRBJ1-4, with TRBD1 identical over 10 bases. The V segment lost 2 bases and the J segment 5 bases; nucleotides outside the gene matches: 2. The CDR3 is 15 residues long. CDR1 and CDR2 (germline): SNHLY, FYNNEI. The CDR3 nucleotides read TGTGCCAGCAGTGAACGGGACAGGGGAAATGAAAAACTGTTTTTT. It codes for CASSERDRGNEKLFF.

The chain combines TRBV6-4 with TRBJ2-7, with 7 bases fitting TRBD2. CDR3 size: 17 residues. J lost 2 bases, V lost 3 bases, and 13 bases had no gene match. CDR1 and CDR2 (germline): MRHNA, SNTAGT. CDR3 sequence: CASSESHTGTTPYEQYF. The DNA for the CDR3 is TGTGCCAGCAGTGAGTCCCACACCGGGACTACCCCCTACGAGCAGTACTTC.

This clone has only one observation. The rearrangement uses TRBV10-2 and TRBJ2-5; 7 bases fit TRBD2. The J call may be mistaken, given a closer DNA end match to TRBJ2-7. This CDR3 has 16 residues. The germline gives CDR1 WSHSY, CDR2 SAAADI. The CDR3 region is CASRTTGGTGDYEQYF. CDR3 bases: TGCGCCAGCAGAACCACGGGGGGAACAGGAGACTACGAGCAGTACTTC.

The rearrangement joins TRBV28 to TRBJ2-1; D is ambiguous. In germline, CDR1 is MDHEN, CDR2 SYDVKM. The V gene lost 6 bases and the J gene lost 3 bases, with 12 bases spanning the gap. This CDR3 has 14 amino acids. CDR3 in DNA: TGTGCCAGCAGGGCCGGGCCCAACTACAATGAGCAGTTCTTC. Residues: CASRAGPNYNEQFF.

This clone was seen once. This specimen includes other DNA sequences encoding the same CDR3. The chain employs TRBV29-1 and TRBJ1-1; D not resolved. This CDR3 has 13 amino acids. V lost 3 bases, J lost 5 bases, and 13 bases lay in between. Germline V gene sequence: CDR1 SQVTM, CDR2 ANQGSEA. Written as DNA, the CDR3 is TGCAGCGTTGACGTCCAGTCCCAGACTGAAGCTTTCTTT. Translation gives CSVDVQSQTEAFF.

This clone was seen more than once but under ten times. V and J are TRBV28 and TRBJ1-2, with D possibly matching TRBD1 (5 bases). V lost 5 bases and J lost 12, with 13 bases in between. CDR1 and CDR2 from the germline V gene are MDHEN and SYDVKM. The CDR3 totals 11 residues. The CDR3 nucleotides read TGTGCCAGCAGTGACCCGACAGCGAACACCTTC. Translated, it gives CASSDPTANTF.

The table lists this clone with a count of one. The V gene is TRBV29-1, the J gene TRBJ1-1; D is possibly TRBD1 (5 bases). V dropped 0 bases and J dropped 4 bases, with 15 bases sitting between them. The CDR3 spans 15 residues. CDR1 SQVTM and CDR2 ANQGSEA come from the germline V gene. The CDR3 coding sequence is TGCAGCGTTGAAGAGCGGCGGGGCGCGGGCACTGAAGCTTTCTTT. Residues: CSVEERRGAGTEAFF.

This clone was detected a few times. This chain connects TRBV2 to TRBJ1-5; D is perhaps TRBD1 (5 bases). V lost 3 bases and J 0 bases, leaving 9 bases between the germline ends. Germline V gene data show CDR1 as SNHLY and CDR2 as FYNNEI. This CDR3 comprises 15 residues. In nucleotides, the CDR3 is TGTGCCAGCAGTGATCAGGGCGATAGCAATCAGCCCCAGCATTTT. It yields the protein CASSDQGDSNQPQHF.

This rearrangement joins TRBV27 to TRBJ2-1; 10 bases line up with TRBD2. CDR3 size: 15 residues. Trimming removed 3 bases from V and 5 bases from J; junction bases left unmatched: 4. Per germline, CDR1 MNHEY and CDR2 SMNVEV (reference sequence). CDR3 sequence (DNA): TGTGCCAGCAGTTTCACTAGCGGGAATCACAATGAGCAGTTCTTC. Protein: CASSFTSGNHNEQFF.

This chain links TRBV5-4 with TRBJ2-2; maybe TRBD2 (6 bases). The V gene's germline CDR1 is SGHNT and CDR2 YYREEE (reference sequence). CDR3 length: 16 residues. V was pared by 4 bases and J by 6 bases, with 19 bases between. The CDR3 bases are TGTGCCAGCAGCAGACCGGGACTTCGAGGCCCCGGGGAGCTGTTTTTT. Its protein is CASSRPGLRGPGELFF.

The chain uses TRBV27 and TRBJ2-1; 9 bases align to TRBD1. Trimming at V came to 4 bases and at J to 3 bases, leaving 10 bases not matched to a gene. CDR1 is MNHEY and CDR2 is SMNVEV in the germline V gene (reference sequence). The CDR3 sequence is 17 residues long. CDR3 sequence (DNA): TGTGCCAGCAGTTCTACCCCACAGGGGGCCGTCTACAATGAGCAGTTCTTC. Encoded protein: CASSSTPQGAVYNEQFF.

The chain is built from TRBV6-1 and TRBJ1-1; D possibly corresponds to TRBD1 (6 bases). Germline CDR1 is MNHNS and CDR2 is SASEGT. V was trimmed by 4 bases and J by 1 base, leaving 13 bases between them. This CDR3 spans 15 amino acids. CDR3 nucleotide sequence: TGTGCCAGCAGTGGGGGGGGGCAGGGGAACACTGAAGCTTTCTTT. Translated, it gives CASSGGGQGNTEAFF.

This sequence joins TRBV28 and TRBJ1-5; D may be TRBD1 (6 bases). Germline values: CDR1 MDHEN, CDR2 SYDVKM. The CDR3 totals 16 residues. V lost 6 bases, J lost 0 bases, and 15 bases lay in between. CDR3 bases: TGTGCCAGCAGGGTCCGAACAGGGAGTAGCAATCAGCCCCAGCATTTT. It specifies CASRVRTGSSNQPQHF.

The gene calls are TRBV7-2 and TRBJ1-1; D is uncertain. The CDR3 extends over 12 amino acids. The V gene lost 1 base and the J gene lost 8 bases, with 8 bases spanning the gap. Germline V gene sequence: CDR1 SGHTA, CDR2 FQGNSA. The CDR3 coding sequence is TGTGCCAGCAGCTTAGTCGGGTACGAAGCTTTCTTT. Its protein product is CASSLVGYEAFF. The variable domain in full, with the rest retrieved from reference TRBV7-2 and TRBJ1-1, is GAGVSQSPSNKVTEKGKDVELRCDPISGHTALYWYRQSLGQGLEFLIYFQGNSAPDKSGLPSDRFSAERTGGSVSTLTIQRTQQEDSAVYLCASSLVGYEAFFGQGTRLTVV.

The CDR3 loop is CASSADLGEQYF. CDR3 sequence (DNA): TGTGCCAGCAGTGCCGACCTCGGAGAGCAGTACTTC. The rearrangement joins TRBV6-1 to TRBJ2-7; no reliable D call. Trimming pared 4 bases from V and 7 bases from J, leaving 11 bases between. The CDR3 runs 12 residues. Looked up from germline, CDR1 is MNHNS and CDR2 is SASEGT.

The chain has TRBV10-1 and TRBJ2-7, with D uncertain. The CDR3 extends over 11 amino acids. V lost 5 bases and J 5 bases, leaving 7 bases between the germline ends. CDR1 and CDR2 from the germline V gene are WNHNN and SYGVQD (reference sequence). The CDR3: CASSHPDEQYF. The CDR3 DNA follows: TGCGCCAGCAGTCACCCGGACGAGCAGTACTTC.

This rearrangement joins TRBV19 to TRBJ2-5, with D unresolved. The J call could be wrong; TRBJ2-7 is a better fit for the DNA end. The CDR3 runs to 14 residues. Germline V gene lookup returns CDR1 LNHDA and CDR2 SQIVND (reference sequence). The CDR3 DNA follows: TGTGCCAGTAGTCAATCTCCCCTTACATACGAGCAGTACTTC. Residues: CASSQSPLTYEQYF.

CDR3 sequence: CSVDGTGGVQETQYF. The CDR3 nucleotides are TGCAGCGTAGACGGGACAGGGGGTGTCCAAGAGACCCAGTACTTC. The rearrangement links TRBV29-1 to TRBJ2-5; 11 nucleotides agree with TRBD1. This CDR3 comprises 15 residues. Per germline, CDR1 SQVTM and CDR2 ANQGSEA. Unmatched junction bases numbered 7, after V lost 6 bases and J lost 1 base.

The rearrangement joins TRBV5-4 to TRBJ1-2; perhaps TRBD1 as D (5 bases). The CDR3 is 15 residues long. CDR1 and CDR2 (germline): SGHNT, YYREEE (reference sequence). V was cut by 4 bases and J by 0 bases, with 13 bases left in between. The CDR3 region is CASSPFGGTNYGYTF. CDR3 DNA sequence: TGTGCCAGCAGCCCGTTTGGGGGGACTAACTATGGCTACACCTTC.

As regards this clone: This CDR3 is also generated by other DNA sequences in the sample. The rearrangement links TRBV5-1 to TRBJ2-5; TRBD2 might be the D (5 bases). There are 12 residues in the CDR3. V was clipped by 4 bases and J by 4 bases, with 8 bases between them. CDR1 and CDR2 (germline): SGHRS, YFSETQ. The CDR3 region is CASSPEGETQYF. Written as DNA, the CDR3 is TGCGCCAGCAGCCCCGAGGGAGAGACCCAGTACTTC.

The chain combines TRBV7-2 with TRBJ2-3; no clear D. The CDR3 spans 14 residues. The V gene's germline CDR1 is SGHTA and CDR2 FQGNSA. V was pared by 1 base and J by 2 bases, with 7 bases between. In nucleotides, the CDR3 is TGTGCCAGCAGCTTAGATTGGGTCACAGATACGCAGTATTTT. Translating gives CASSLDWVTDTQYF.

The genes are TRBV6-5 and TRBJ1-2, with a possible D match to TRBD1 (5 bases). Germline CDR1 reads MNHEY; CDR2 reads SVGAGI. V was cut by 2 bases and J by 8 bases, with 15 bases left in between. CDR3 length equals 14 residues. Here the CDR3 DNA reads TGTGCCAGCAGTTACACCGGGGGACGGGCCGGCTACACCTTC. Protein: CASSYTGGRAGYTF.

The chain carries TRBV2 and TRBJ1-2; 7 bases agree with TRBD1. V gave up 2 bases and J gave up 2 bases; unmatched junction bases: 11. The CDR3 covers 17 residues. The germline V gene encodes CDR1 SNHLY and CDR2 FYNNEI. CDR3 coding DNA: TGTGCCAGCAGTGAACCCGGGACAGACAGTAGGAACTATGGCTACACCTTC. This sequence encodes CASSEPGTDSRNYGYTF.

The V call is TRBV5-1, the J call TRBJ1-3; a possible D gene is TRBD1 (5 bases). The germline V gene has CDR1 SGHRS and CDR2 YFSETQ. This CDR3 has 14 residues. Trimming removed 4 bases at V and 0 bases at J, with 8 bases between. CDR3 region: CASSPGLSGNTIYF. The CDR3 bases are TGCGCCAGCAGCCCAGGGCTCTCTGGAAACACCATATATTTT.

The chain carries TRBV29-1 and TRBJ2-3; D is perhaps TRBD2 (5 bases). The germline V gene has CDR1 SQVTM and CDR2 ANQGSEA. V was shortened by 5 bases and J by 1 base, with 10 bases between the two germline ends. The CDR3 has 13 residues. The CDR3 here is CSVQISGTDTQYF. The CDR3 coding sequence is TGCAGCGTTCAGATTAGCGGCACAGATACGCAGTATTTT.

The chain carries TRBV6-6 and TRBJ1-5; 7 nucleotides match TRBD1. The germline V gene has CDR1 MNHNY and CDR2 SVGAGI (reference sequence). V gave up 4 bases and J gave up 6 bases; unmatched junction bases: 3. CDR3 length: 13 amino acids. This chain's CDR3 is CASSSDRAQPQHF. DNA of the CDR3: TGTGCCAGCAGTTCTGACAGGGCTCAGCCCCAGCATTTT.